The T cell receptor (beta chain) described here comes from a study of T cell clonotyping in hematopoietic cell transplantation. Whole-study findings and limits: Without cell sorting, CD4 versus CD8 contributions remain unresolved. Few recipient clonotypes overlapped donors; over 95% were de novo at given depth. After transplant, recipient diversity fell while pathologically expanded clonotypes grew through day 180.

The germline gives CDR1 SGHTA, CDR2 FQGNSA. The V gene lost 5 bases and the J gene lost 8 bases, with 22 bases spanning the gap. The CDR3 runs 16 residues. Points on this clone: Its antigen is still unknown.

Time point indicated: recipient sample about 28 days before transplant, after cytoreduction. Blood collection times were about day -28 and days 30, 100, 180 posttransplant. Data came from immunoSEQ multiplex PCR; TCRdb stores just in-frame clones and leaves some out. Among under 20,000 clones listed, approximately 85% were seen once. This sequence joins TRBV7-2 and TRBJ2-1; D perhaps matches TRBD2 (6 bases). The TCR sequence derives from a man aged 45-65 years with acute myeloid leukemia. Some clones in this sample may be carry-over from other donors' samples. The material sequenced was peripheral blood mononuclear cells, taken before stem cell transplant. In nucleotides, the CDR3 is TGTGCCAGCAGCCTAAAGACTAGATTCACCAGGGATGAGCAGTTCTTC. Its protein product is CASSLKTRFTRDEQFF.